The clone carrying this T cell receptor (beta chain) was detected only once. Its specificity is unknown. The junction does not match germline at one end; this may be a read error. This sample was included in a study of T cell repertoires in cytomegalovirus infection. Study as a whole: Selection of CMV epitopes for the study included recently identified HLA-C-restricted and well-studied HLA-B-restricted ones.

MiXCR was run by TCRdb on the reads, yielding one entry per CDR3 protein. The sample has 700,000 to 950,000 distinct CDR3 sequences, approximately 32% seen once. Regarding the study as a whole: Within the response measured ex vivo, HLA-C-restricted CMV-specific TCR beta clonotypes were dominant. Totalled public TCR beta family frequency picked out people who carried CMV plus the relevant HLA.

Germline V gives CDR1 MGHRA, CDR2 YSYEKL. The CDR3 sequence is 15 residues long. This TCR was recovered from a human donor in good health (CMV status not recorded). Some clones in this sample may be carry-over from other donors' samples. The specimen was cultured CD8+ T cells from PBMCs, collected from culture after CMV antigen stimulation. The chain combines TRBV4-1 with TRBJ2-5, with 7 bases matching TRBD2. CDR3 sequence: CASSYLGGTPETQYF. CDR3 coding DNA: TGTGCCAGCAGCTACCTGGGGGGGACTCCGGAGACCCAGTACTTC.